The rows below give T cell receptor beta chains drawn from one sample of a study of tumour-infiltrating T cells in Burkitt lymphoma. TCRdb's table, derived via immunoSEQ multiplex PCR, lists solely in-frame clones and lacks some. The data show roughly 15,000 clones, with roughly 75% seen just once and roughly 7% held by the top ten. Sequenced sample: tumor tissue. Every receptor here comes from a human donor with diffuse large B-cell lymphoma. The CDR3 runs from the conserved cysteine through the conserved F or W. Fields, in order: V gene, D gene, clone size, J gene, CDR3 length, CDR3 protein, CDR3 DNA. The D gene is left open where the match is weak. The size field is filled for only some rows; it gives once, few, many or a size class.

TRBV30	NA	NA	TRBJ1-3	13	CAGVLTSGNTIYF	TGTGCCGGGGTTCTTACCTCTGGAAACACCATATATTTT
TRBV7-9	NA	NA	TRBJ1-1	15	CASSLELGRSTEAFF	TGTGCCAGCAGCTTAGAACTGGGGCGGTCAACTGAAGCTTTCTTT
TRBV29-1	NA	NA	TRBJ1-5	22	CSACETGCRVQTPTYSNQPQHF	TGCAGCGCTTGTGAAACGGGGTGTAGGGTTCAAACCCCCACATATAGCAATCAGCCCCAGCATTTT
TRBV2	NA	NA	TRBJ1-3	16	CASSPRTRGAGNTIYF	TGTGCCAGCAGTCCTCGGACAAGGGGGGCTGGAAACACCATATATTTT
TRBV5-1	TRBD2	once	TRBJ2-7	20	CASSPGQKGLAERRSYEQYF	TGCGCCAGCAGCCCGGGACAGAAGGGACTAGCGGAGCGACGCTCCTACGAGCAGTACTTC
TRBV19	NA	NA	TRBJ2-3	15	CASSIVGGSTDTQYF	TGTGCCAGTAGTATAGTAGGGGGAAGCACAGATACGCAGTATTTT
TRBV6-1	NA	few	TRBJ1-2	11	CASSESGERSF	TGTGCCAGCAGTGAATCTGGAGAAAGATCGTTC
TRBV19	TRBD2	NA	TRBJ2-1	20	CASSSGFGLLAGISYNEQFF	TGTGCCAGTAGTAGCGGATTCGGACTACTAGCGGGTATCTCCTACAATGAGCAGTTCTTC
TRBV19	TRBD1	NA	TRBJ2-3	16	CASSITGTGVPDTQYF	TGTGCCAGTAGTATTACCGGGACAGGGGTTCCAGATACGCAGTATTTT
TRBV27	TRBD2	medium-sized	TRBJ2-7	14	CASSYGTRGYEQYF	TGTGCCAGCAGTTACGGGACTAGGGGCTACGAGCAGTACTTC
TRBV7-3	TRBD1	medium-sized	TRBJ1-4	16	CASSLEGGQDNEKLFF	TGTGCCAGCAGCTTAGAAGGCGGACAGGATAATGAAAAACTGTTTTTT
TRBV5-6	NA	few	TRBJ2-1	13	CASSSDWTNEQFF	TGTGCCAGCAGTTCGGACTGGACCAATGAGCAGTTCTTC
TRBV13	NA	NA	TRBJ1-5	16	CASSLGRLGRNQPQHF	TGTGCCAGCAGCTTAGGGCGGTTAGGCCGTAATCAGCCCCAGCATTTT
TRBV6-1	NA	NA	TRBJ2-3	13	CASGVGRDDTQYF	TGTGCCAGTGGAGTGGGCAGGGACGATACGCAGTATTTT
TRBV2	NA	NA	TRBJ2-5	21	CASSEACLIRVMGLCQETQYF	TGTGCCAGCAGTGAAGCATGCTTAATCAGGGTAATGGGTCTTTGCCAAGAGACCCAGTACTTC
TRBV6-5	NA	NA	TRBJ1-1	13	CASSTTGNTEAFF	TGTGCCAGCAGTACGACAGGGAACACTGAAGCTTTCTTT
TRBV11-2	NA	few	TRBJ2-1	15	CASSAIGQGHNEQFF	TGTGCCAGCAGCGCCATTGGGCAGGGCCACAATGAGCAGTTCTTC
TRBV2	NA	medium-sized	TRBJ2-7	16	CASTRRHWTFGGEQYF	TGTGCCAGCACCCGACGACACTGGACTTTCGGAGGCGAGCAGTACTTC
TRBV12-5	TRBD1	NA	TRBJ2-2	17	CASGLVQTGENTGELFF	TGTGCTAGTGGTTTGGTACAGACAGGGGAGAATACCGGGGAGCTGTTTTTT
TRBV6-7	NA	NA	TRBJ1-1	15	CASSYSSQPSAEAFF	TGTGCCAGCAGTTACTCGTCCCAACCGTCCGCTGAAGCTTTCTTT
TRBV6-5	TRBD2	NA	TRBJ2-1	15	CASSYGSGGDNEQFF	TGTGCCAGCAGTTACGGGAGCGGGGGGGACAATGAGCAGTTCTTC
TRBV6-1	NA	NA	TRBJ1-1	14	CASSTGKLNTEAFF	TGTGCCAGCAGCACCGGGAAATTGAACACTGAAGCTTTCTTT
TRBV6-6	NA	NA	TRBJ2-3	12	CASSYRPDTQYF	TGTGCCAGCAGTTACCGACCAGATACGCAGTATTTT
TRBV7-9	NA	NA	TRBJ1-6	14	CASRSSSYNSPLHF	TGTGCCAGCAGGAGCAGCTCCTATAATTCACCCCTCCACTTT
TRBV27	NA	NA	TRBJ2-1	14	CASAIGSANNEQFF	TGTGCCAGCGCCATCGGCTCAGCTAACAATGAGCAGTTCTTC
TRBV10-3	NA	few	TRBJ1-1	13	CAIARFEAYEAFF	TGTGCCATCGCTCGATTTGAGGCCTATGAAGCTTTCTTT
TRBV19	NA	NA	TRBJ2-7	15	CASSYRARSSYEQYF	TGTGCCAGTAGTTACAGGGCCCGGAGCTCCTACGAGCAGTACTTC
TRBV15	TRBD1	few	TRBJ1-1	14	CATSGRTGAPEAFF	TGTGCCACCAGCGGGAGGACAGGGGCCCCTGAAGCTTTCTTT
TRBV4-1	TRBD1	NA	TRBJ1-1	15	CASSDRQGLNTEAFF	TGCGCCAGCAGCGACCGACAGGGCCTGAACACTGAAGCTTTCTTT
TRBV2	NA	medium-sized	TRBJ1-1	13	CATKWRGNTEAFF	TGTGCCACCAAGTGGCGGGGGAACACTGAAGCTTTCTTT
TRBV9	NA	NA	TRBJ1-1	14	CASSPGTIFTEAFF	TGTGCCAGCAGTCCCGGGACCATCTTCACTGAAGCTTTCTTT
TRBV19	TRBD1	NA	TRBJ2-7	12	CASRDRVYEQYF	TGTGCCAGCCGGGACAGGGTCTACGAGCAGTACTTC
TRBV10-1	TRBD2	NA	TRBJ2-1	13	CASSGLANNEQFF	TGCGCCAGCTCGGGACTAGCGAACAATGAGCAGTTCTTC
TRBV5-1	NA	NA	TRBJ1-1	10	CASSLGEAFF	TGCGCCAGCAGCTTGGGTGAAGCTTTCTTT
TRBV5-6	TRBD1	NA	TRBJ2-4	15	CASSWGQGLTNIQYF	TGTGCCAGCAGCTGGGGACAGGGGCTCACAAACATTCAGTACTTC
TRBV19	TRBD2	NA	TRBJ2-3	15	CASRSLAGGTDTQYF	TGTGCCAGTAGGAGCTTAGCGGGAGGAACAGATACGCAGTATTTT
TRBV9	TRBD1	NA	TRBJ1-2	13	CASRVTGGNGYTF	TGTGCCAGCAGAGTTACAGGGGGTAATGGCTACACCTTC
TRBV5-1	NA	NA	TRBJ2-1	14	CASSLGGQVNEQFF	TGCGCCAGCAGCTTGGGAGGACAAGTTAATGAGCAGTTCTTC
TRBV19	NA	NA	TRBJ2-1	16	CASSTPQGRSYNEQFF	TGTGCCAGTAGTACTCCACAGGGACGATCCTACAATGAGCAGTTCTTC
TRBV29-1	TRBD2	NA	TRBJ2-7	17	CSVEEPTSGRPPYEQYF	TGCAGCGTTGAAGAGCCCACTAGCGGGAGGCCCCCCTACGAGCAGTACTTC
TRBV5-1	NA	NA	TRBJ1-2	12	CASSVDRYGYTF	TGCGCCAGCAGCGTGGACAGATATGGCTACACCTTC